Below are 21 T cell receptor beta chains sequenced from a single sample in a study of blood T cell repertoires in COVID-19. Clones were read by immunoSEQ multiplex PCR, and TCRdb kept only the in-frame ones, dropping some. The data hold about 370,000 clones, with over 75% observed a single time. Sequenced material: peripheral blood. The receptors derive from a woman between 25 and 40 years old with COVID-19, enrolled during active disease.

V and J are TRBV29-1 and TRBJ2-1; 8 nucleotides match TRBD2. The ends lost 7 bases at V and 8 bases at J; junction bases unmatched: 4. CDR3 length: 11 residues. CDR1 SQVTM and CDR2 ANQGSEA come from the germline V gene. The DNA for the CDR3 is TGCAGCGCGGGACTAGTTGATGAGCAGTTCTTC. Translation gives CSAGLVDEQFF.

This clone was detected only once. The chain joins TRBV3-1 (or the pseudogene TRBV3-2) to TRBJ2-4; D ambiguous. The ends were cut back, 1 base at V and 0 bases at J, with 10 bases in the middle. The V gene's germline CDR1 is LGHDT and CDR2 YNNKEL (reference sequence). The CDR3 sequence is 16 residues long. The CDR3 sequence is CASSQARSLAKNIQYF. In nucleotides, the CDR3 is TGTGCCAGCAGCCAAGCTCGCTCACTAGCCAAAAACATTCAGTACTTC.

This clone was seen only once. This sequence joins TRBV9 and TRBJ2-6, with TRBD2 matching over 10 bases. The CDR3 is 18 amino acids. Trimming removed 4 bases from V and 2 bases from J; junction bases left unmatched: 9. The germline V gene encodes CDR1 SGDLS and CDR2 YYNGEE. For the CDR3, the DNA is TGTGCCAGCAGCCCGCATGGACTAGCGGTCGCTGGGGCCAACGTCCTGACTTTC. It yields the protein CASSPHGLAVAGANVLTF.

The V gene is TRBV27, the J gene TRBJ1-2; 8 bases agree with TRBD1. CDR1 MNHEY and CDR2 SMNVEV come from the germline V gene (reference sequence). This CDR3 contains 16 residues. V dropped 8 bases and J dropped 3; count of bases not matched to a gene: 14. The CDR3 region is CASGRIAGGEHYGYTF. The CDR3 DNA reads TGTGCCAGCGGACGAATAGCAGGGGGCGAGCACTATGGCTACACCTTC.

The V call is TRBV5-5, the J call TRBJ2-1; 13 nucleotides match TRBD2. The ends lost 4 bases at V and 8 bases at J; junction bases unmatched: 6. Looked up from germline, CDR1 is SGHKS and CDR2 is YYEKEE (reference sequence). The CDR3 covers 15 residues. The CDR3, as DNA: TGTGCCAGCAGCCACGGACTAGCGGGAGTCGATGAGCAGTTCTTC. Its translation: CASSHGLAGVDEQFF.

This chain joins TRBV5-1 and TRBJ2-5, with D perhaps TRBD2 (6 bases). Per germline, CDR1 SGHRS and CDR2 YFSETQ. This CDR3 is built from 15 residues. The ends were cut back, 3 bases at V and 2 bases at J, with 14 bases in the middle. The CDR3 region is CASSSLGGEQETQYF. DNA of the CDR3: TGCGCCAGCAGCTCCCTGGGGGGTGAGCAAGAGACCCAGTACTTC.

This rearrangement joins TRBV10-1 to TRBJ1-2; possible D gene TRBD1, 6 bases. Germline V gene sequence: CDR1 WNHNN, CDR2 SYGVQD (reference sequence). The CDR3 loop spans 15 amino acids. V lost 3 bases, J lost 2 bases, and 13 bases lay in between. CDR3 bases: TGCGCCAGCAGTGACCGTAGGACAGAAAACTATGGCTACACCTTC. It yields the protein CASSDRRTENYGYTF.

The V and J genes are TRBV5-1 and TRBJ2-7; the D gene is possibly TRBD1 (7 bases). Trimming shortened V by 3 bases and J by 4 bases, and 17 bases separated the two germline ends. The CDR3 covers 15 residues. Germline V CDR1 and CDR2: SGHRS, YFSETQ. DNA for the CDR3: TGCGCCAGCAGCTCGCGGGACAGCACCGCGTACGAGCAGTACTTC. Residues: CASSSRDSTAYEQYF.

The rearrangement links TRBV6-5 to TRBJ1-4; 9 nucleotides match TRBD1. Germline V gene lookup returns CDR1 MNHEY and CDR2 SVGAGI. The CDR3 is 14 amino acids. The junction had 6 bases not matched to a gene; V was cut back by 6 bases and J by 7 bases. The CDR3 protein is CASSRQGGSEKLFF. The CDR3 DNA reads TGTGCCAGCAGCCGACAGGGGGGGAGTGAAAAACTGTTTTTT.

This sequence joins TRBV10-3 and TRBJ2-3; perhaps TRBD1 as D (5 bases). This CDR3 is built from 15 residues. The germline V gene has CDR1 ENHRY and CDR2 SYGVKD. Trimming left V 3 bases short and J 2 bases short, with 12 bases between. The CDR3 reads CAISDLTGPTDTQYF. In DNA form, the CDR3 reads TGTGCCATCAGTGATTTAACAGGCCCCACAGATACGCAGTATTTT.

This chain links TRBV6-2 or TRBV6-3 with TRBJ1-2; D possibly corresponds to TRBD1 (5 bases). This CDR3 spans 14 amino acids. Germline CDR1 MNHEY, CDR2 SVGEGT. V lost 0 bases to trimming and J lost 7 bases, with 12 bases between them. In DNA form, the CDR3 reads TGTGCCAGCAGTTACTCTGCAGGGCTCTCTGGCTACACCTTC. Translating gives CASSYSAGLSGYTF.

The chain is built from TRBV27 and TRBJ2-6; weak D call: TRBD1 (6 bases). The V end was cut by 8 bases, the J end by 2 bases, with 19 bases between. This CDR3 has 17 amino acids. The germline V gene encodes CDR1 MNHEY and CDR2 SMNVEV (reference sequence). CDR3 coding DNA: TGTGCCAGCTCTCCCAGGGGTATTTCTACTGGGGCCAACGTCCTGACTTTC. As protein: CASSPRGISTGANVLTF.

The V and J genes are TRBV28 and TRBJ2-7, with 7 bases that match TRBD1. Germline V lookup: CDR1 MDHEN, CDR2 SYDVKM. This CDR3 comprises 13 residues. V was clipped by 6 bases and J by 3 bases; unmatched bases: 5. CDR3 in amino acids: CASSPGQNYEQYF. CDR3 DNA sequence: TGTGCCAGCAGCCCGGGACAGAACTACGAGCAGTACTTC.

The chain has TRBV30 and TRBJ2-1; perhaps TRBD2 as D (6 bases). In germline, CDR1 is GTSNPN, CDR2 SVGIG (reference sequence). Trimming stripped 2 bases from V and 5 bases from J, with 19 bases between. The CDR3 runs 16 residues. This CDR3 reads CAWSRRSRRGHNEQFF. CDR3 nucleotide sequence: TGTGCCTGGAGTCGACGGAGTCGGCGGGGTCACAATGAGCAGTTCTTC. The variable domain in full, with the rest retrieved from reference TRBV30 and TRBJ2-1, is SQTIHQWPATLVQPVGSPLSLECTVEGTSNPNLYWYRQAAGRGLQLLFYSVGIGQISSEVPQNLSASRPQDRQFILSSKKLLLSDSGFYLCAWSRRSRRGHNEQFFGPGTRLTVL.

The V and J genes are TRBV5-4 and TRBJ1-6; D might be TRBD1 (6 bases). The V and J ends lost 3 bases and 5 bases respectively, with 15 bases between them. Germline CDR1 and CDR2: SGHNT and YYREEE (reference sequence). This CDR3 contains 16 residues. The CDR3 DNA reads TGTGCCAGCAGCTCGCCGATACAGGGACATAATTCACCCCTCCACTTT. Residues: CASSSPIQGHNSPLHF.

The CDR3 spells CATSRDLNGNWPQHF. The CDR3, as DNA: TGTGCCACCAGCAGAGATCTGAACGGGAATTGGCCCCAGCATTTT. The V and J genes are TRBV15 and TRBJ1-5; D ambiguous. The CDR3 consists of 15 residues. Trimming removed 0 bases from V and 9 bases from J, with 15 bases in between. Germline CDR1 and CDR2: LNHNV and YYDKDF (reference sequence).

V usage is TRBV5-1 and J usage is TRBJ2-5; TRBD2 might be the D (5 bases). The CDR3 is 15 residues long. Trimming shortened V by 3 bases and J by 4 bases, and 16 bases separated the two germline ends. Germline assignment: CDR1 SGHRS and CDR2 YFSETQ. CDR3 in amino acids: CASSWLVGEGETQYF. The CDR3 DNA is TGCGCCAGCAGCTGGCTCGTGGGAGAGGGAGAGACCCAGTACTTC.

The CDR3 region has the DNA TGTGCCAGCAGCTTAGGTAGAGGCCGCGAGACCCAGTACTTC. Protein: CASSLGRGRETQYF. V is TRBV7-8 and J is TRBJ2-5; no clear D gene. The CDR3 has 14 residues. Germline values: CDR1 SGHVS, CDR2 FQNEAQ. V was cut by 1 base and J by 5 bases, with 11 bases left in between.

The chain combines TRBV4-1 with TRBJ2-5, with TRBD1 matching over 12 bases. Germline CDR1 is MGHRA and CDR2 is YSYEKL. CDR3 length: 15 residues. The junction had 4 bases not matched to a gene; V was cut back by 4 bases and J by 4 bases. The CDR3 is CASSLGTGGLETQYF. CDR3 DNA sequence: TGCGCCAGCAGCCTTGGGACAGGGGGCTTAGAGACCCAGTACTTC.

The V gene is TRBV10-3, the J gene TRBJ2-1, with TRBD2 identical over 7 bases. The CDR3 runs to 12 residues. V shed 8 bases, J shed 5 bases, and the junction held 3 bases outside the gene matches. The germline V gene encodes CDR1 ENHRY and CDR2 SYGVKD. This CDR3 reads CAISGLNNEQFF. CDR3 in DNA: TGTGCCATCTCGGGACTAAACAATGAGCAGTTCTTC.

This chain joins TRBV19 and TRBJ1-5, with 9 positions matching TRBD1. J lost 2 bases, V lost 6 bases, and 5 bases had no gene match. Germline V gene data show CDR1 as LNHDA and CDR2 as SQIVND (reference sequence). This CDR3 has 15 amino acids. In nucleotides, the CDR3 is TGTGCCAGTAGCCGGGACAGGGCCGGCAATCAGCCCCAGCATTTT. Protein sequence: CASSRDRAGNQPQHF.